The rows below give T cell receptor beta chains drawn from one sample of a study of T cell responses to AZD1222 COVID-19 vaccine. Generated by immunoSEQ multiplex PCR, the TCRdb table keeps only in-frame clones and is missing some. The sample contains 90,000 to 130,000 clones, approximately 90% of which appear only once. This specimen consisted of peripheral blood, obtained 28 days after the second AZD1222 dose. All receptors derive from an adult who received the AZD1222 COVID-19 vaccine. Both conserved end residues are part of each CDR3. D genes are given only for firm matches. Some rows mark clone size as missing; the rest say once, few, many or name a class of expanded clone.

J gene,clone size,D gene,V gene,CDR3 protein,CDR3 DNA
TRBJ2-6,-,TRBD1,TRBV14,CASSHDRGFLVGANVLTF,TGTGCCAGCAGCCACGACAGGGGGTTTCTGGTTGGGGCCAACGTCCTGACTTTC
TRBJ2-1,-,-,TRBV19,CASSNGLPYGNEQFF,TGTGCCAGTAGTAACGGGTTGCCTTATGGGAATGAGCAGTTCTTC
TRBJ2-1,-,-,TRBV4-2,CASSHFPYGGGTEGQFF,TGTGCCAGCAGCCATTTCCCCTATGGGGGGGGCACAGAAGGGCAGTTCTTC
TRBJ1-1,-,-,TRBV18,CASSPKLMNTEAFF,TGTGCCAGCTCACCAAAACTGATGAACACTGAAGCTTTCTTT
TRBJ1-4,-,-,TRBV3-1/TRBV3-2,CASSQALSGPEKLFF,TGTGCCAGCAGCCAAGCCCTTTCGGGTCCGGAAAAACTGTTTTTT
TRBJ2-2,-,-,TRBV28,CASVQNTGELFF,TGTGCCAGCGTTCAGAACACCGGGGAGCTGTTTTTT
TRBJ1-3,-,-,TRBV10-3,CAISDRLNSGNTIYF,TGTGCCATCAGTGACAGACTGAACTCTGGAAACACCATATATTTT
TRBJ2-3,-,-,TRBV28,CASSLQGSYTDTQYF,TGTGCCAGCAGTTTACAGGGGTCGTACACAGATACGCAGTATTTT
TRBJ2-1,-,TRBD2,TRBV14,CASSRHGTSGGGQFF,TGTGCCAGCAGCCGACACGGGACTAGCGGGGGCGGGCAGTTCTTC
TRBJ1-2,-,TRBD1,TRBV7-9,CASTTGGANYGYTF,TGTGCCAGCACCACAGGGGGGGCTAACTATGGCTACACCTTC
TRBJ2-1,-,TRBD2,TRBV7-9,CASSFTTSGGPSSYNEQFF,TGTGCCAGCAGCTTTACAACTAGCGGGGGGCCGAGCTCCTACAATGAGCAGTTCTTC
TRBJ1-2,few,-,TRBV11-2,CASSFTRGYAYGYTF,TGTGCCAGCAGCTTCACCAGAGGATACGCCTATGGCTACACCTTC
TRBJ2-5,-,TRBD2,TRBV29-1,CSVATSGEETQYF,TGCAGCGTTGCCACTAGCGGAGAAGAGACCCAGTACTTC
TRBJ2-2,-,TRBD2,TRBV28,CASNGGRGLTGELFF,TGTGCCAGCAATGGCGGGAGAGGACTCACCGGGGAGCTGTTTTTT
TRBJ2-2,-,-,TRBV5-4,CASSLYGSTGELFF,TGTGCCAGCAGCTTGTACGGGAGCACCGGGGAGCTGTTTTTT
TRBJ2-2,once,-,TRBV29-1,CSAFTRDTNTGELFF,TGCAGCGCTTTCACCCGGGACACGAACACCGGGGAGCTGTTTTTT
TRBJ2-5,-,-,TRBV5-1,CASSFQTASQETQYF,TGCGCCAGCAGCTTTCAGACCGCCTCCCAAGAGACCCAGTACTTC
TRBJ2-3,-,-,TRBV6-5,CASSYQGSGRTDTQYF,TGTGCCAGCAGTTACCAAGGTAGCGGACGCACAGATACGCAGTATTTT
TRBJ2-5,-,-,TRBV18,CASSPRAGGSETQYF,TGTGCCAGCTCACCACGAGCCGGGGGCTCGGAGACCCAGTACTTC
TRBJ1-4,-,-,TRBV28,CASSSPTVPGEKLFF,TGTGCCAGCAGTTCCCCAACCGTGCCGGGTGAAAAACTGTTTTTT
TRBJ2-4,-,-,TRBV28,CASSLHAKNIQYF,TGTGCCAGCAGTCTTCACGCCAAAAACATTCAGTACTTC
TRBJ2-5,-,-,TRBV4-2,CASSQDGTRAGTETQYF,TGTGCCAGCAGCCAAGATGGGACTCGAGCGGGTACGGAGACCCAGTACTTC
TRBJ2-5,-,-,TRBV4-1,CASSQDPVGEETQYF,TGCGCCAGCAGTCAAGATCCGGTAGGAGAAGAGACCCAGTACTTC
TRBJ1-4,-,-,TRBV7-9,CASSRTAGEKLFF,TGTGCCAGCAGCCGGACAGCGGGTGAAAAACTGTTTTTT
TRBJ2-3,-,-,TRBV21-1,CASSNPKYRTSGTDTQYF,TGTGCCAGCAGCAATCCGAAATACCGGACTAGCGGAACAGATACGCAGTATTTT
TRBJ1-2,few,-,TRBV29-1,CSVEVPYYGYTF,TGCAGCGTTGAGGTTCCTTACTATGGCTACACCTTC
TRBJ1-1,once,TRBD1,TRBV19,CASSITGEGTEAFF,TGTGCCAGTAGTATAACAGGGGAAGGAACTGAAGCTTTCTTT
TRBJ1-3,-,-,TRBV18,CASSGSQIFSGNTIYF,TGTGCCAGCTCAGGCAGCCAAATCTTCTCTGGAAACACCATATATTTT
TRBJ1-1,-,-,TRBV5-1,CASSLESGTRGLYTEAFF,TGCGCCAGCAGCTTGGAATCGGGGACCAGAGGACTATACACTGAAGCTTTCTTT
TRBJ1-1,once,-,TRBV11-2,CASSLFGDPPTAFF,TGTGCCAGCAGCTTATTCGGGGATCCCCCTACAGCTTTCTTT
TRBJ1-1,-,-,TRBV6-5,CASSYGGSNTEAFF,TGTGCCAGCAGTTACGGGGGATCGAACACTGAAGCTTTCTTT
TRBJ1-1,-,-,TRBV12-3/TRBV12-4,CASRGGNRPEAFF,TGTGCCAGCAGGGGGGGCAACCGCCCTGAAGCTTTCTTT
TRBJ1-5,-,-,TRBV6-5,CASRGNSNQPQHF,TGTGCCAGCAGGGGGAACAGCAATCAGCCCCAGCATTTT
TRBJ1-1,-,-,TRBV7-8,CASSFQAGTNTEAFF,TGTGCCAGCAGCTTCCAGGCTGGGACGAACACTGAAGCTTTCTTT
TRBJ1-1,-,-,TRBV19,CASSRGGGNTEAFF,TGTGCCAGTAGTAGAGGAGGAGGGAACACTGAAGCTTTCTTT
TRBJ1-1,-,-,TRBV6-5,CASSSRSEAFF,TGTGCCAGCAGTTCCCGGTCTGAAGCTTTCTTT
TRBJ2-7,few,-,TRBV2,CASSPLYEQYF,TGTGCCAGCAGCCCATTATACGAGCAGTACTTC
TRBJ1-6,once,-,TRBV9,CASAAHRGAEDNSPLHF,TGTGCCAGCGCAGCCCATCGGGGGGCCGAGGATAATTCACCCCTCCACTTT
TRBJ2-2,-,TRBD1,TRBV7-3,CASSFDGTGSGELFF,TGTGCCAGCAGCTTTGACGGGACAGGGTCCGGGGAGCTGTTTTTT
TRBJ1-4,-,-,TRBV27,CASSPSAVTNEKLFF,TGTGCCAGCAGCCCGTCTGCTGTGACTAATGAAAAACTGTTTTTT